What follows is one T cell receptor (beta chain) and its context. TCRdb's copy holds only in-frame clones and misses some; the assay was immunoSEQ multiplex PCR. The sample has over 55,000 clones; roughly 94% are singletons. The data were obtained in a study of T cell changes during pregnancy in multiple sclerosis. CDR3 length: 11 residues. V was cut by 7 bases and J by 8 bases, with 9 bases left in between. Germline loops: CDR1 SEHNR, CDR2 FQNEAQ (reference sequence). Source: CD8+ T cells from peripheral blood mononuclear cells, taken in the third trimester of pregnancy. The gene calls are TRBV7-9 and TRBJ2-1, with D hard to call. The receptor comes from a female donor with multiple sclerosis, enrolled in a pregnancy study. The CDR3 nucleotides read TGTGCCAGCACCCTCGGTGATGAGCAGTTCTTC. This codes for CASTLGDEQFF.